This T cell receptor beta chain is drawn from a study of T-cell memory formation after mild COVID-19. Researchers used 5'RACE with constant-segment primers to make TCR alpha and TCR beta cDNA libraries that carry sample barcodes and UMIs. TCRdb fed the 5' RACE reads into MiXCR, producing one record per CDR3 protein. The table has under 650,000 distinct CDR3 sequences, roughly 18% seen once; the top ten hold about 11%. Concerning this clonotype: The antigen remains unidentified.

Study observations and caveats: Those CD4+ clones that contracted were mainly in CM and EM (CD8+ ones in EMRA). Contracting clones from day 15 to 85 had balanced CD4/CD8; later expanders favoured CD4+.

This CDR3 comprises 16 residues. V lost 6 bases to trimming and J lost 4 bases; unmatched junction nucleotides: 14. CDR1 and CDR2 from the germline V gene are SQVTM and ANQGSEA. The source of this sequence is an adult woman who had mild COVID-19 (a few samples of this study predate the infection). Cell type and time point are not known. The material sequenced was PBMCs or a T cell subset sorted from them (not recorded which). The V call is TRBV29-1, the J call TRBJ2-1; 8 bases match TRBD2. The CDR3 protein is CSVIIRPSGSYNEQFF. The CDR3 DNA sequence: TGCAGCGTCATTATAAGGCCTAGCGGGTCTTACAATGAGCAGTTCTTC.